The T cell receptor beta chain described here comes from a study of blood T cell repertoires in COVID-19. Study-level information: PBMCs, B-cell-depleted T cells, or T cells provided the cDNA or gDNA that made up the material.

The study recruited people aged about 18 to 95 years across some 23 US areas. In assigning cohorts, the study relied on participant-reported clinical history. The trim removed 7 bases at V and 6 bases at J, leaving 8 bases unmatched. Germline V gene lookup returns CDR1 SQVTM and CDR2 ANQGSEA. The CDR3 is 12 amino acids. Under the authors' procedure: By means of reference gene primer amplification, nucleated cell counts were estimated. Using immunoSEQ multiplex PCR, the repertoire was profiled, and TCRdb retains in-frame clones only, with some absent. The V and J calls and clone size are taken from that table; D and trimming were inferred from the DNA. The sample includes about 200,000 clones, 80% of them seen just once.

What was sequenced was PBMCs or T cells enriched from blood (not recorded which). The rearrangement links TRBV29-1 to TRBJ2-5; 7 nucleotides line up with TRBD1. The TCR was taken from a middle-aged woman with acute COVID-19. CDR3 sequence (DNA): TGCAGCGCAGACAGGGTCGAAAAGACCCAGTACTTC. Its protein is CSADRVEKTQYF.